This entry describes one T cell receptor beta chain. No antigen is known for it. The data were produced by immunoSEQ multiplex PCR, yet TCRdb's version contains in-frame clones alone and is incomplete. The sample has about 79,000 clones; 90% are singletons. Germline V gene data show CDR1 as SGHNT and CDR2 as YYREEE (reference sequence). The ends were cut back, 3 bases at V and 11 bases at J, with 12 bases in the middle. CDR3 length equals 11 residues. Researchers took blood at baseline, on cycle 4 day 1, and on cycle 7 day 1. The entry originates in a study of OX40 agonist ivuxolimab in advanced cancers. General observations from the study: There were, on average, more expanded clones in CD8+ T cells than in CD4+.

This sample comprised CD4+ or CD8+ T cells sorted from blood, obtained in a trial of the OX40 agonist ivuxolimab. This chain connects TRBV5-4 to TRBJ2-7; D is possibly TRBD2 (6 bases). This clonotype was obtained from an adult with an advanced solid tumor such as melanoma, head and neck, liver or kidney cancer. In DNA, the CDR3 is TGTGCCAGCAGCTCCCAGACTAGAAAGTACTTC. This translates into CASSSQTRKYF.